The 3 T cell receptor beta chains in this list originate from one sample, sequenced in a study of T cell repertoires in cytomegalovirus infection. Their antigens are not known. TCRdb called the reads again in MiXCR, with one record for every CDR3 protein. Altogether more than 55,000 distinct CDR3 sequences are present, around 20% being singletons, with the ten largest covering approximately 61%. The input for sequencing was CD8+ T cells from cultured PBMCs, taken from culture after CMV antigen stimulation. Every receptor here comes from a human donor in good health (CMV status not recorded). Some clones in this sample may be carry-over from other donors' samples.

This clonotype was counted a few times. The rearrangement joins TRBV11-2 to TRBJ2-2; 7 bases align to TRBD2. After removal of 6 bases from V and 6 bases from J, the junction contained 13 bases not matched to a gene. CDR3 size: 16 residues. Per the germline V gene, CDR1 is SGHAT and CDR2 is FQNNGV. This CDR3 is CASRDERDYIAGELFF. CDR3 coding DNA: TGTGCCAGCAGGGATGAGAGGGACTATATTGCCGGGGAGCTGTTTTTT. Full variable domain (missing parts from reference TRBV11-2 and TRBJ2-2): EAGVAQSPRYKIIEKRQSVAFWCNPISGHATLYWYQQILGQGPKLLIQFQNNGVVDDSQLPKDRFSAERLKGVDSTLKIQPAKLEDSAVYLCASRDERDYIAGELFFGEGSRLTVL.

This clonotype was counted at least ten times. This rearrangement joins TRBV7-2 to TRBJ2-7, with 7 bases fitting TRBD1. This CDR3 is 14 amino acids long. V gave up 4 bases and J gave up 3 bases; unmatched junction bases: 6. Germline CDR1 is SGHTA and CDR2 is FQGNSA. In nucleotides, the CDR3 is TGTGCCAGCAGCTCCGTGGACAGGTTCTACGAGCAGTACTTC. It codes for CASSSVDRFYEQYF. The variable domain in full, with the rest retrieved from reference TRBV7-2 and TRBJ2-7, is GAGVSQSPSNKVTEKGKDVELRCDPISGHTALYWYRQSLGQGLEFLIYFQGNSAPDKSGLPSDRFSAERTGGSVSTLTIQRTQQEDSAVYLCASSSVDRFYEQYFGPGTRLTVT.

The chain carries TRBV7-2 and TRBJ1-4, with a tentative D call TRBD1 (6 bases). The V end lost 2 bases, the J end lost 4 bases, and 11 bases lay between the germline ends. CDR3 length equals 15 residues. Germline V lookup: CDR1 SGHTA, CDR2 FQGNSA. In DNA form, the CDR3 reads TGTGCCAGCAGCTTAACCAGGACAGATAATGAAAAACTGTTTTTT. Residues: CASSLTRTDNEKLFF. Full variable domain (remainder filled in from reference TRBV7-2 and TRBJ1-4): GAGVSQSPSNKVTEKGKDVELRCDPISGHTALYWYRQSLGQGLEFLIYFQGNSAPDKSGLPSDRFSAERTGGSVSTLTIQRTQQEDSAVYLCASSLTRTDNEKLFFGSGTQLSVL.